Shown below are 22 T cell receptor beta chains from a single sample sequenced in a study of siplizumab effects on memory and regulatory T cells. Method: immunoSEQ multiplex PCR; TCRdb's copy keeps in-frame clones and lacks some. The data contain tens of thousands of clones, about 89% of them singletons. Sequencing input: naive CD4+ T cells sorted from blood. The receptors come from a human donor in good health.

The J gene is TRBJ2-2, the V gene TRBV9; 7 bases are a match to TRBD2. Per germline, CDR1 SGDLS and CDR2 YYNGEE. After removal of 3 bases from V and 5 bases from J, the junction contained 10 bases not matched to a gene. The CDR3 extends over 16 amino acids. The CDR3: CASSASSGVKTGELFF. Written as DNA, the CDR3 is TGTGCCAGCAGCGCCTCTAGCGGAGTTAAAACCGGGGAGCTGTTTTTT.

J is TRBJ2-7 and V is TRBV2; no firm D call. Per the germline V gene, CDR1 is SNHLY and CDR2 is FYNNEI. The CDR3 has 11 residues. V was trimmed by 5 bases and J by 3 bases, leaving 5 bases between them. The CDR3 DNA sequence: TGTGCCAGCAGTACCGGCTACGAGCAGTACTTC. The encoded protein is CASSTGYEQYF.

This clone was recorded a few times. V is TRBV19 and J is TRBJ1-5, with a tentative D call TRBD1 (6 bases). Germline V gene data show CDR1 as LNHDA and CDR2 as SQIVND (reference sequence). This CDR3 has 14 amino acids. V lost 8 bases and J lost 1, with 12 bases in between. As DNA, the CDR3 is TGTGCCAGTGAAAATGGGGGCAGCAATCAGCCCCAGCATTTT. Its protein product is CASENGGSNQPQHF.

The rearrangement joins TRBV5-1 to TRBJ2-2; 14 nucleotides agree with TRBD2. CDR1 and CDR2 from the germline V gene are SGHRS and YFSETQ. J gave up 5 bases and V 4 bases, and 7 bases lay outside the gene matches. The CDR3 is made up of 17 amino acids. The CDR3 reads CASSPGLAGVETGELFF. The CDR3 DNA sequence: TGCGCCAGCAGCCCGGGACTAGCGGGAGTAGAGACCGGGGAGCTGTTTTTT.

This chain uses TRBV6-5 with TRBJ2-1; maybe TRBD1 (8 bases). CDR3 size: 15 residues. Germline V gene sequence: CDR1 MNHEY, CDR2 SVGAGI. The germline V and J ends were trimmed by 0 bases and 7 bases, with 13 bases remaining between them. Here the CDR3 reads CASSYSRGDRNEQFF. CDR3 nucleotide sequence: TGTGCCAGCAGTTACTCACGGGGGGACAGGAATGAGCAGTTCTTC.

The CDR3 loop reads CASSEQTGAAGNTIYF. CDR3 DNA: TGTGCCAGCAGTGAGCAGACAGGGGCGGCTGGAAACACCATATATTTT. The gene calls are TRBV6-1 and TRBJ1-3; 8 bases line up with TRBD1. The CDR3 has 16 residues. After removal of 3 bases from V and 2 bases from J, the junction contained 6 bases not matched to a gene. The germline gives CDR1 MNHNS, CDR2 SASEGT.

V is TRBV27 and J is TRBJ2-2; TRBD1 aligns across 8 bases. V shed 4 bases and J 4 bases; nucleotides not matched to a gene: 11. Germline V lookup: CDR1 MNHEY, CDR2 SMNVEV (reference sequence). This CDR3 comprises 17 residues. CDR3 sequence (DNA): TGTGCCAGCAGTTCCTCCCCCGGACAGGGCGGCACCGGGGAGCTGTTTTTT. Translated: CASSSSPGQGGTGELFF.

The chain joins TRBV19 to TRBJ1-5; D not resolved. The CDR3 consists of 14 residues. Trimming removed 8 bases at V and 3 bases at J, with 14 bases between. Germline V gene data show CDR1 as LNHDA and CDR2 as SQIVND (reference sequence). This CDR3 reads CASRFGQVNQPQHF. The CDR3 DNA follows: TGTGCCAGTCGTTTCGGGCAGGTCAATCAGCCCCAGCATTTT.

This chain connects TRBV7-3 to TRBJ2-2; no firm D call. Trimming removed 2 bases from V and 3 bases from J, with 1 base in between. Germline V CDR1 and CDR2: SGHTA, FQGTGA. This CDR3 contains 12 residues. The CDR3 protein is CASSLDTGELFF. For the CDR3, the DNA is TGTGCCAGCAGCTTAGACACCGGGGAGCTGTTTTTT.

The chain uses TRBV7-2 and TRBJ2-3; maybe TRBD2 (6 bases). With 5 bases removed from V and 0 bases from J, the gap between germline ends came to 12 bases. CDR1 is SGHTA and CDR2 is FQGNSA in the germline V gene. This CDR3 has 15 residues. CDR3 in DNA: TGTGCCAGCAGCCTCGCAGGGACTAGCACAGATACGCAGTATTTT. This sequence encodes CASSLAGTSTDTQYF. The full variable domain, with the rest looked up from reference TRBV7-2 and TRBJ2-3, is GAGVSQSPSNKVTEKGKDVELRCDPISGHTALYWYRQSLGQGLEFLIYFQGNSAPDKSGLPSDRFSAERTGGSVSTLTIQRTQQEDSAVYLCASSLAGTSTDTQYFGPGTRLTVL.

This clone was observed once. The chain combines TRBV2 with TRBJ2-2; the match to TRBD1 covers 7 bases. CDR1 and CDR2 (germline): SNHLY, FYNNEI. CDR3 length equals 14 residues. J gave up 4 bases and V 8 bases, and 7 bases lay outside the gene matches. CDR3: CASRDRVGTGELFF. The CDR3 DNA is TGTGCCAGCCGAGACAGGGTAGGCACCGGGGAGCTGTTTTTT.

V is TRBV7-6 and J is TRBJ2-5; maybe TRBD2 (6 bases). Germline V lookup: CDR1 SGHVS, CDR2 FNYEAQ. This CDR3 is built from 13 residues. The ends were cut back, 1 base at V and 3 bases at J, with 6 bases in the middle. Here the CDR3 reads CASSLGGEETQYF. As DNA, the CDR3 is TGTGCCAGCAGCTTAGGCGGGGAAGAGACCCAGTACTTC.

This rearrangement joins TRBV5-6 to TRBJ1-4; possible D gene TRBD1, 6 bases. The CDR3 spans 13 residues. Germline assignment: CDR1 SGHDT and CDR2 YYEEEE. Deletions cut 3 bases from V and 8 bases from J, with 11 bases between. In nucleotides, the CDR3 is TGTGCCAGCAGCTGGGGTCAGGGGGAAAAACTGTTTTTT. Translating gives CASSWGQGEKLFF. Looking up the rest from reference TRBV5-6 and TRBJ1-4 gives the full variable domain: DAGVTQSPTHLIKTRGQQVTLRCSPKSGHDTVSWYQQALGQGPQFIFQYYEEEERQRGNFPDRFSGHQFPNYSSELNVNALLLGDSALYLCASSWGQGEKLFFGSGTQLSVL.

The V gene is TRBV29-1, the J gene TRBJ2-5; TRBD2 matches at 11 bases. V gave up 4 bases and J gave up 4 bases; unmatched junction bases: 11. CDR3 size: 16 residues. Germline assignment: CDR1 SQVTM and CDR2 ANQGSEA. CDR3 residues: CSVALGSGRAGETQYF. The CDR3 DNA reads TGCAGCGTTGCGCTTGGTAGCGGGAGGGCCGGAGAGACCCAGTACTTC.

The chain is built from TRBV7-9 and TRBJ2-7; D may be TRBD1 (5 bases). The V and J ends lost 5 bases and 0 bases respectively, with 11 bases between them. The CDR3 contains 14 residues. In germline, CDR1 is SEHNR, CDR2 FQNEAQ (reference sequence). The CDR3 loop is CASSRSTVSYEQYF. The DNA of the CDR3 is TGTGCCAGCAGCCGTTCGACAGTCTCCTACGAGCAGTACTTC.

V gene TRBV5-1 combines with J gene TRBJ1-2; D gene unclear. Trimming cost V 1 base and J 6 bases, with 13 bases left between them. CDR3 length equals 14 residues. Germline V gives CDR1 SGHRS, CDR2 YFSETQ. DNA of the CDR3: TGCGCCAGCAGCTTGTTTCGACCGGGCCATGGCTACACCTTC. Translated, it gives CASSLFRPGHGYTF.

This clone was observed a few times. This chain joins TRBV5-6 and TRBJ1-1; TRBD1 is a possible D gene (6 bases). The V end was cut by 5 bases, the J end by 3 bases, with 11 bases between. Germline CDR1 is SGHDT and CDR2 is YYEEEE. This CDR3 has 13 amino acids. CDR3 sequence (DNA): TGTGCCAGCAGACTGGACAGATACACTGAAGCTTTCTTT. Its protein product is CASRLDRYTEAFF.

The chain recombines TRBV6-4 with TRBJ1-6; D ambiguous. V was cut by 8 bases and J by 10 bases, with 21 bases left in between. Germline lookup yields CDR1 MRHNA and CDR2 SNTAGT. There are 15 residues in the CDR3. The CDR3: CASSRASLGQSPLHF. DNA for the CDR3: TGTGCCAGCTCAAGGGCCTCCCTAGGGCAATCACCCCTCCACTTT.

The gene calls are TRBV11-2 and TRBJ2-4; D possibly uses TRBD1 or TRBD2 (5 bases each). The CDR3 sequence is 14 residues long. Trimming stripped 7 bases from V and 8 bases from J, with 18 bases between. The germline CDR1 and CDR2 sequences are SGHAT and FQNNGV. The CDR3 sequence: CASTPRPMGDIQYF. In DNA form, the CDR3 reads TGTGCCAGCACCCCGCGCCCTATGGGGGACATTCAGTACTTC.

The chain combines TRBV30 with TRBJ2-7; 10 bases match TRBD1. J gave up 2 bases and V 8 bases, and 6 bases lay outside the gene matches. Germline values: CDR1 GTSNPN, CDR2 SVGIG (reference sequence). The CDR3 runs 13 residues. This CDR3 reads CAGGQGPPYEQYF. The CDR3 DNA is TGTGCCGGGGGACAGGGGCCGCCCTACGAGCAGTACTTC.

The rearrangement uses TRBV6-6 and TRBJ1-1; D unresolved. The germline V and J ends were trimmed by 6 bases and 3 bases, with 17 bases remaining between them. Germline CDR1 and CDR2: MNHNY and SVGAGI (reference sequence). CDR3 length: 15 amino acids. CDR3 loop: CASRTRTLGYTEAFF. Here the CDR3 DNA reads TGTGCCAGCAGGACAAGGACTCTGGGCTACACTGAAGCTTTCTTT.

DNA for the CDR3: TGCAGTGCTAGTAGCGGGGCTGGCTACACCTTC. It encodes CSASSGAGYTF. The chain links TRBV20-1 to TRBJ1-2, with D possibly TRBD1 on 5 matching bases. Trimming pared 3 bases from V and 7 bases from J, leaving 9 bases between. Germline CDR1 DFQATT, CDR2 SNEGSKA (reference sequence). The CDR3 has 11 amino acids.